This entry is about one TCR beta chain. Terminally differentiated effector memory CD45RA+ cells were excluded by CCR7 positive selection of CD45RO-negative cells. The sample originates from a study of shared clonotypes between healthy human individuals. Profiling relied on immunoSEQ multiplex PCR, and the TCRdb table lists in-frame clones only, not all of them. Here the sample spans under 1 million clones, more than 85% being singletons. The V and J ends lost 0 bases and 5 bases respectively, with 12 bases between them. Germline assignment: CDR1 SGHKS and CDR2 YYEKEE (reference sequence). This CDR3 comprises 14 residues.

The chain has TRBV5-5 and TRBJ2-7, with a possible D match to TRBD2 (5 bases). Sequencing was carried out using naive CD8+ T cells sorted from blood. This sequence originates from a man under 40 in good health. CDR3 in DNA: TGTGCCAGCAGCTTGGGAGGGATTGTCCACGAGCAGTACTTC. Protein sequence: CASSLGGIVHEQYF.